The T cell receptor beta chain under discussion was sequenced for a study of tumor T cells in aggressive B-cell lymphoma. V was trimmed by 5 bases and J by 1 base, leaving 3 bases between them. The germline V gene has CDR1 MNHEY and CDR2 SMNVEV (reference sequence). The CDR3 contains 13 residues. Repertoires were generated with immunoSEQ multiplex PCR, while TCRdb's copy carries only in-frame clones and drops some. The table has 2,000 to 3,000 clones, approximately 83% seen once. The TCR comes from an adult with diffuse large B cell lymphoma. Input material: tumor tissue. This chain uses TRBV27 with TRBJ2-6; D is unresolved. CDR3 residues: CASSQSGANVLTF. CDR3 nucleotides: TGTGCCAGCAGTCAATCTGGGGCCAACGTCCTGACTTTC.